One sample yielded the 23 T cell receptor beta chains listed below, sequenced in a study of cytomegalovirus exposure and HLA in healthy donors. Method: immunoSEQ multiplex PCR; TCRdb's copy keeps in-frame clones and lacks some. The repertoire holds about 360,000 clones, 86% seen once, with 0.83% in the top ten. The specimen sequenced was PBMCs. The receptors originated from a woman aged 18 to 35 in good health and CMV-seronegative.

The V gene is TRBV5-1, the J gene TRBJ2-1, with D maybe TRBD1 (6 bases). The V end was cut by 0 bases, the J end by 9 bases, with 7 bases between. The CDR3 consists of 12 residues. The germline V gene has CDR1 SGHRS and CDR2 YFSETQ. CDR3 in DNA: TGCGCCAGCAGCTTGGTAGGGGGTGAGCAGTTCTTC. Translating gives CASSLVGGEQFF.

This chain links TRBV10-3 with TRBJ2-7; the match to TRBD1 covers 8 bases. The germline V gene has CDR1 ENHRY and CDR2 SYGVKD. The CDR3 has 15 amino acids. J was trimmed by 6 bases and V by 4 bases; bases with no gene match: 11. The DNA for the CDR3 is TGTGCCATCAGTGTAAACGCCAGGGGGCGCCTCGAGCAGTACTTC. Amino acid sequence: CAISVNARGRLEQYF.

The J gene is TRBJ1-5, the V gene TRBV18, with a possible D match to TRBD1 (6 bases). There are 17 residues in the CDR3. V lost 4 bases and J lost 0, with 16 bases in between. Germline V gene sequence: CDR1 KGHSH, CDR2 LQKENI. Here the CDR3 reads CASSRVQGVFSNQPQHF. The CDR3 DNA sequence: TGTGCCAGCTCACGTGTACAGGGAGTTTTTAGCAATCAGCCCCAGCATTTT.

The CDR3: CASSVSIEAFF. The CDR3 nucleotides are TGTGCCAGCAGCGTGAGCATTGAAGCTTTCTTT. This rearrangement joins TRBV2 to TRBJ1-1; D gene uncertain. The length of the CDR3 is 11 residues. Trimming cost V 6 bases and J 7 bases, with 9 bases left between them. The germline CDR1 and CDR2 sequences are SNHLY and FYNNEI.

The chain carries TRBV29-1 and TRBJ2-7, with 8 bases fitting TRBD1. Trimming at V came to 6 bases and at J to 5 bases, leaving 15 bases not matched to a gene. The CDR3 contains 15 residues. Looked up from germline, CDR1 is SQVTM and CDR2 is ANQGSEA. The CDR3 loop reads CSVTSTGQGVDEQYF. The CDR3 DNA follows: TGCAGCGTCACATCTACCGGACAGGGCGTCGACGAGCAGTACTTC.

This chain uses TRBV9 with TRBJ2-1; 11 nucleotides align to TRBD2. This CDR3 has 15 amino acids. Germline trimming cut 3 bases from V and 4 bases from J; bases unmatched to any gene: 3. From germline, CDR1 is SGDLS and CDR2 YYNGEE. CDR3 in amino acids: CASSAGTSGYNEQFF. CDR3 nucleotide sequence: TGTGCCAGCAGCGCCGGGACTAGCGGTTACAATGAGCAGTTCTTC.

The V and J genes are TRBV27 and TRBJ2-7, with 11 bases matching TRBD2. With 4 bases clipped from V and 7 bases from J, the junction kept 6 bases outside the gene matches. CDR1 is MNHEY and CDR2 is SMNVEV in the germline V gene (reference sequence). The CDR3 covers 14 residues. Here the CDR3 DNA reads TGTGCCAGCAGTTACCTAGCGGGAGGTTGGGAGCAGTACTTC. It is translated as CASSYLAGGWEQYF.

The sample holds one count of this clone. The rearrangement uses TRBV2 and TRBJ1-2; D is unclear. Germline assignment: CDR1 SNHLY and CDR2 FYNNEI. V shed 5 bases and J shed 0 bases, with 10 bases lying between them. CDR3 length: 14 amino acids. CDR3 region: CASSSTITNYGYTF. As DNA, the CDR3 is TGTGCCAGCAGTTCGACAATCACTAACTATGGCTACACCTTC.

In nucleotides, the CDR3 is TGCGCCAGCAGCTTGGGGGACAGGGGGCGAGGGGAAAACATTCAGTACTTC. Translating it yields CASSLGDRGRGENIQYF. The chain combines TRBV5-1 with TRBJ2-4; 12 nucleotides align to TRBD1. The CDR3 is made up of 17 amino acids. The trim removed 0 bases at V and 5 bases at J, leaving 6 bases unmatched. The germline CDR1 and CDR2 sequences are SGHRS and YFSETQ.

The chain links TRBV7-6 to TRBJ2-1; TRBD2 aligns across 7 bases. J was trimmed by 8 bases and V by 5 bases; bases with no gene match: 18. The CDR3 totals 17 residues. The germline V gene encodes CDR1 SGHVS and CDR2 FNYEAQ. The CDR3 nucleotides read TGTGCCAGCAGCGCCCTCGAAGGGCTAAGCGGGACCGATGAGCAGTTCTTC. Its translation is CASSALEGLSGTDEQFF.

This sequence joins TRBV2 and TRBJ2-1, with D maybe TRBD1 (6 bases). V shed 7 bases and J shed 0 bases, with 10 bases lying between them. Germline lookup yields CDR1 SNHLY and CDR2 FYNNEI. This CDR3 comprises 14 residues. This chain's CDR3 is CASMKDSSYNEQFF. CDR3 coding DNA: TGTGCCAGCATGAAGGACAGCTCCTACAATGAGCAGTTCTTC.

The V and J genes are TRBV7-3 and TRBJ2-3; 7 bases agree with TRBD2. J lost 5 bases, V lost 0 bases, and 8 bases had no gene match. CDR1 SGHTA and CDR2 FQGTGA come from the germline V gene. This CDR3 has 16 amino acids. CDR3 sequence: CASSLTPGGRVDTQYF. The DNA of the CDR3 is TGTGCCAGCAGCTTAACTCCGGGAGGTCGAGTAGATACGCAGTATTTT.

The chain recombines TRBV27 with TRBJ2-1; the match to TRBD1 covers 9 bases. This CDR3 spans 14 amino acids. V was pared by 5 bases and J by 4 bases, with 3 bases of the junction left unmatched. In germline, CDR1 is MNHEY, CDR2 SMNVEV (reference sequence). The CDR3 nucleotides read TGTGCCAGCAGTCCGGGACAGGGATACAATGAGCAGTTCTTC. Encoded protein: CASSPGQGYNEQFF.

This clone was detected a few times. The V call is TRBV7-2, the J call TRBJ2-7, with 7 bases fitting TRBD1. The junction had 5 bases not matched to a gene; V was cut back by 1 base and J by 5 bases. Germline loops: CDR1 SGHTA, CDR2 FQGNSA. The CDR3 contains 14 residues. CDR3 sequence (DNA): TGTGCCAGCAGCTTAGATGTAGGGGGCGACGAGCAGTACTTC. Translating gives CASSLDVGGDEQYF.

The chain links TRBV29-1 to TRBJ1-2, with 11 nucleotides matching TRBD1. CDR1 is SQVTM, CDR2 ANQGSEA, per germline. CDR3 length equals 13 residues. With 4 bases clipped from V and 6 bases from J, the junction kept 4 bases outside the gene matches. CDR3 nucleotide sequence: TGCAGCGTTGTAGGACAGGGGGCAGATGGCTACACCTTC. Translation gives CSVVGQGADGYTF.

V is TRBV5-8 and J is TRBJ2-7, with 7 bases fitting TRBD2. Germline V gene lookup returns CDR1 SGHTS and CDR2 YDEGEE. With 6 bases clipped from V and 2 bases from J, the junction kept 8 bases outside the gene matches. This CDR3 contains 14 residues. The CDR3, as DNA: TGTGCCAGCAACCTGGCGGGGGAGACCTACGAGCAGTACTTC. Protein: CASNLAGETYEQYF. The complete variable domain, with remaining parts taken from reference TRBV5-8 and TRBJ2-7, reads EAGVTQSPTHLIKTRGQQATLRCSPISGHTSVYWYQQALGLGLQFLLWYDEGEERNRGNFPPRFSGRQFPNYSSELNVNALELEDSALYLCASNLAGETYEQYFGPGTRLTVT.

This chain uses TRBV5-1 with TRBJ2-3, with TRBD2 matching 12 bases. This CDR3 is built from 16 residues. Germline CDR1 and CDR2: SGHRS and YFSETQ. With 1 base clipped from V and 4 bases from J, the junction kept 4 bases outside the gene matches. In DNA, the CDR3 is TGCGCCAGCAGCTTGAATCTAGCGGGGGGGCCAGATACGCAGTATTTT. This codes for CASSLNLAGGPDTQYF.

The CDR3 sequence: CASSNIAGGGNEQFF. The DNA of the CDR3 is TGCGCCAGCAGCAATATAGCGGGAGGGGGGAATGAGCAGTTCTTC. The V call is TRBV4-1, the J call TRBJ2-1; 11 nucleotides agree with TRBD2. CDR1 and CDR2 (germline): MGHRA, YSYEKL. V lost 5 bases and J lost 7; bases outside the gene matches: 7. This CDR3 has 15 residues.

This chain connects TRBV10-3 to TRBJ2-1, with TRBD2 matching 16 bases. Germline trimming cut 6 bases from V and 13 bases from J; bases unmatched to any gene: 15. Germline V gene data show CDR1 as ENHRY and CDR2 as SYGVKD. The CDR3 consists of 17 residues. The CDR3 region is CAISFLPGLAGGQGQFF. The CDR3, as DNA: TGTGCCATCAGCTTCCTCCCGGGACTAGCGGGGGGGCAGGGTCAGTTCTTC.

The table lists this clone with many counts. The chain uses TRBV14 and TRBJ1-3; D gene ambiguous. Per germline, CDR1 SGHDN and CDR2 FVKESK. The CDR3 extends over 14 amino acids. V was trimmed by 3 bases and J by 8 bases, leaving 14 bases between them. The CDR3 sequence is CASSQLGGSDTIYF. The CDR3 DNA reads as TGTGCCAGCAGCCAGCTGGGAGGGAGCGACACCATATATTTT.

The chain couples TRBV11-2 to TRBJ2-3; TRBD2 is a possible D gene (6 bases). V lost 10 bases, J lost 6 bases, and 17 bases lay in between. The CDR3 spans 13 residues. Germline V gene lookup returns CDR1 SGHAT and CDR2 FQNNGV. The CDR3 region has the DNA TGTGCCATCTCCTCACCGGGGGTGGATACGCAGTATTTT. This translates into CAISSPGVDTQYF. The variable domain in full, completed from reference TRBV11-2 and TRBJ2-3, reads EAGVAQSPRYKIIEKRQSVAFWCNPISGHATLYWYQQILGQGPKLLIQFQNNGVVDDSQLPKDRFSAERLKGVDSTLKIQPAKLEDSAVYLCAISSPGVDTQYFGPGTRLTVL.

This clone was counted between two and nine times. Within the sample, other DNA sequences also encode this same CDR3. This chain joins TRBV27 and TRBJ1-2; a weak D match, TRBD1 (5 bases). Germline loops: CDR1 MNHEY, CDR2 SMNVEV (reference sequence). The CDR3 has 14 residues. V lost 0 bases and J lost 5, with 10 bases in between. For the CDR3, the DNA is TGTGCCAGCAGTTTATCGCAGGGTGGATATGGCTACACCTTC. This gives the protein CASSLSQGGYGYTF.

The gene calls are TRBV27 and TRBJ2-3; 12 nucleotides line up with TRBD2. The length of the CDR3 is 20 residues. The V and J ends lost 4 bases and 5 bases, in that order; junction bases with no gene match: 19. Germline V gives CDR1 MNHEY, CDR2 SMNVEV (reference sequence). This CDR3 is CASSSSTSGSTVHTIDTQYF. The CDR3 nucleotides read TGTGCCAGCAGTTCCTCGACTAGCGGGAGTACTGTTCACACAATAGATACGCAGTATTTT.